What follows is one T cell receptor (beta chain) and its context. This clone was observed a handful of times. What antigen it recognizes has not been identified. No base qualities exist here, and no much larger clone lies one base off it. This sample was taken from a study of cytomegalovirus exposure and HLA in healthy donors (dated by TCRdb to about 2017). With regard to the full study: An earlier analysis of around 600 of the donors reported 250 to 300 Gb of sequence data and some 120 million unique TCR beta sequences from some 180 million T cells. Around 330 gigabases of sequencing data and approximately 91 million unique TCR sequences made up an early release that covered 500 to 700 HLA-typed donors. Among the roughly 380 genotyped donors, approximately 77% belonged to the genetic ancestry cluster associated with self-reported Caucasian donors. The study aimed to test whether signatures of past pathogen exposure could be identified by cataloging public T cell receptors. The T cell repertoires of some 700 subjects were profiled by immunosequencing and related to cytomegalovirus serostatus. A separate validation cohort of 90 to 150 different subjects was used in addition to the roughly 620-subject first cohort. To predict cytomegalovirus infection status, the study brought together high-throughput TCR immunosequencing, statistical association of individual TCRs with disease status, and machine learning. A later analysis re-analyzed previously published TCR beta repertoires from roughly 630 donors and added high-resolution HLA genotyping to study TCR occurrence patterns. In the later analysis, no new phenotypic data were used to find candidate immune exposures; instead, reliance was placed on TCR beta sequences and their occurrence across donors. To decide whether each TCR beta V gene segment behaved as functional or pseudogenic, an earlier analysis of several hundred of the donors relied on high-throughput TCR beta sequencing. Alongside the repertoire data, information on donor age, sex, ethnicity and CMV serostatus was compiled. A later genetic analysis took genome-wide SNP genotypes for about three fifths of the 666 donors and used that subset as a discovery cohort. Every repertoire in the discovery cohort had been generated on one and the same sequencing platform. Both class I and class II loci were covered by HLA typing, at four-digit resolution. Typing coverage differed by locus: A, B, C, DRB1 and DQB1 were typed in roughly 629-630 donors, DQA1 in 522, DPA1 in 600 to 610, and DPB1 in around 490. Roughly 5 DR-DQ haplotypes were treated as single units for association and clustering because of strong linkage in the cohort. Among about 390 genotyped donors of the cohort, an average of 235,054 unique TCR beta nucleotide sequences were sequenced per donor, approximately 20% of them non-productive. The study at large found these results: Correlated functional status among segregating V segments might reflect linkage disequilibrium, but an unknown experimental factor could not be ruled out. The 87-base-pair reads could not distinguish some IMGT-functional V segments, including TRBV6-2 and TRBV6-3, so those segments were excluded. Only TCR beta chains were sequenced in this cohort, and the absence of alpha or paired-chain data limited detectable features. A later analysis found that most CMV-associated TCR beta chains appeared HLA-restricted, with HLA associations seemingly driven largely by CMV exposure. CMV serostatus was the only immune exposure information available for the cohort. A further reported finding was that TCR beta sequences accurately predicted the HLA-A and HLA-B alleles for most subjects in the first cohort. A later analysis found that TCR association rates varied across HLA loci, with DRB1 alleles showing the most associated TCRs and HLA-C alleles the fewest. A later genetic analysis reported fewer N-insertions in productive TCRs among donors in an Asian-associated ancestry cluster than the approximately 670-donor mean. In a later analysis, HLA-associated TCR beta chains showed more clonal expansion and lower generation probabilities than non-associated chains that were equally common. Because some donors lacked HLA typing at each locus, the association tests relied only on the typed subset. In a later analysis, around 17,000 TCR beta sequences were associated with specific HLA alleles at a false discovery rate of 0.05. The authors suggested that the approach could potentially be generalized to other disease states and immunological phenotypes. A later genetic analysis associated a missense DCLRE1C variant with V-gene and J-gene trimming of TCR beta chains, and an independent cohort replicated the association. Roughly uniform sequencing depth across donors was assumed in presence/absence analyses, although this assumption may not hold. When HLA alleles, especially DR and DQ, strongly co-occurred, TCR associations were difficult to assign to individual alleles. A few of the identified cytomegalovirus-associated TCR beta chains were confirmed in vitro to be specific for cytomegalovirus antigens. In an earlier analysis of approximately 590 of the donors, most TCR beta V segments appeared in productive rearrangements about 90% or about 30% of the time, broadly matching IMGT annotations. A cluster of highly shared sequence variants was judged likely to be a technical artifact of the sequencing pipeline. According to a later analysis, parvovirus B19, influenza, CMV and Epstein-Barr virus appeared linked to several top co-occurrence clusters. In the study, some 160 TCR beta chains were listed as associated with cytomegalovirus. Across donors, most TCR sequences were observed very rarely, whereas some public TCRs were present in many individuals. Cytomegalovirus status was reported to be diagnosed by the classifier with high specificity and sensitivity in both the original and validation cohorts. Because counts were too low, under 20 rarely observed V segments, including chromosome 9 orphons, were left out of the earlier analysis of 587 of the donors.

The cohort was made up of roughly 670 healthy bone marrow donors. All cohort members were sampled while nominally healthy, although unrecorded immune exposures were likely present. The donor tested CMV seropositive, placing the donor among the 289 seropositive members of the cohort. Each donor provided a peripheral blood sample, and peripheral blood mononuclear cells were used for TCR beta sequencing. Genomic DNA was extracted from the blood cell samples with the Qiagen DNeasy Blood Extraction Kit. The CDR3 spans 15 residues, from the cysteine through the phenylalanine. CDR3 DNA only is kept here, 45 bases in frame from base 1. The germline V gene specifies MGHRA as CDR1 and YSYEKL as CDR2. V is trimmed back by 3 bases and J by 2 bases, and the junction contains 7 bases that no gene match accounts for. The library was made by the immunoSEQ multiplex PCR assay. The multiplex PCR relied on a mix of 60 forward primers for TCR Vbeta segments and 13 reverse primers for TCR Jbeta segments. The CDR3 region of rearranged TCR beta genes was amplified from genomic DNA by a multiplex PCR assay. The amplified TCR beta libraries were sequenced on the Illumina HiSeq System as 87-base-pair reads. For the original study's pipeline: A later analysis tallied roughly 80 million unique TCR beta chains across the 550 to 850 repertoires, and around 12 million of those chains were shared by two or more donors. A nearest-neighbor algorithm error-corrected the raw reads and collapsed the reads into unique sequences, merging closely related sequences to remove PCR and sequencing errors. CDR3 sequences were aligned to IMGT reference sequences to assign V, D and J gene segments. For a sequence to be retained, at least a six-nucleotide match to both a V gene segment and a J gene segment was required. Rearrangements were called productive when the CDR3 lacked stop codons and stayed in frame with V and J; all others were non-productive. CDR3 was defined by IMGT convention, running from the second conserved V-encoded cysteine to the conserved J-encoded phenylalanine. In an earlier analysis of 587 of the donors, sequences lacking an unambiguous match to a single V gene segment were excluded. An earlier analysis of a few hundred of the donors classified V segments as functional when productive rearrangements were above 56.7% and as segregating when the standard deviation between donors was above 5%. A statistical classification framework was built for diagnosing cytomegalovirus status from the catalog of TCR beta chain sequences. A later analysis assigned V and J genes by comparing TCR nucleotide sequences with IMGT/GENE-DB human TR gene sequences. Using the TCRdist pipeline, a later analysis assigned CDR3 sequences along with most-parsimonious VDJ recombination scenarios. In a later analysis, each TCR beta chain was defined by its CDR3 amino acid sequence together with its V-gene family, and reads lacking a unique V-gene family were excluded. A later analysis removed 592 highly shared, low-generation-probability nucleotide sequences to deal with suspected cross-contamination and a sequencing artifact. In a later analysis, a clonal expansion index for each public chain was calculated from normalized within-repertoire ranks of inferred template counts. In a later analysis, generation probabilities were computed using a VDJ recombination model fitted to out-of-frame rearrangements, and the results were checked against IGoR. In a later analysis, TCR-TCR, TCR-HLA and TCR-CMV co-occurrence was scored with hypergeometric tests, and a repertoire-size bias correction was applied to TCR pairs. A later analysis estimated false discovery rates by permuting HLA or CMV assignments 20 times. In a later analysis, co-occurring TCRs were grouped using DBSCAN, and TCRdist sequence similarity was added for clustering within HLA-allele-positive subsets. Repertoires with fewer than 30,000 or more than 120,000 public chains were left out of co-occurrence clustering, as were about five repertoires with anomalous nucleotide sharing. TCRdb re-hosts the immuneACCESS table, in-frame sequences only. Its copies lack some clones; in the studies checked, an unresolved V gene accounts for under half of them, and the cause for the rest is not known. Clone size and V and J calls were adopted from that table, with D and trimming inferred from the DNA. The sample table holds 90,000 to 110,000 clones, of which roughly 13% were seen once. Jointly, the top ten make up around 16% of the sample.

This receptor was taken from a man aged 35-49 years in good health and CMV-seropositive. This chain joins TRBV4-1 to TRBJ2-7; TRBD2 fits 7 bases in the junction. The sequencing input was PBMCs. The DNA is TGCGCCAGCAGCCAGCCCCCTAGCGGCGCCTACGAGCAGTACTTC. It is translated as CASSQPPSGAYEQYF.